The 30 T cell receptor beta chains in this list originate from one sample, sequenced in a study of vaccination and CD4 T cells after COVID-19. Treatment in this sample: approximately 9-day PBMC culture with coronavirus spike peptide pools or control peptides (ViraFEST assay). Cultured CD4+ T-cell DNA underwent Oncomine TCR Beta short-read sequencing. TCRdb ran MiXCR on the PCR reads and lists one entry per CDR3 protein. Of nearly 15,000 distinct CDR3 sequences detected, 26% appear once; the ten largest clones hold about 25%. These TCRs' antigens remain unknown. Input material: cultured CD4+ T cells from blood. The receptor set was obtained from a human donor with COVID-19.

CDR3 loop: CSARPVGSTDTQYF. The CDR3, as DNA: TGCAGTGCTAGGCCCGTAGGTTCCACAGATACGCAGTATTTT. The chain joins TRBV20-1 to TRBJ2-3, with D hard to call. The V end was cut by 3 bases, the J end by 2 bases, with 12 bases between. CDR3 length equals 14 residues. Germline loops: CDR1 DFQATT, CDR2 SNEGSKA (reference sequence).

A few counts support this clonotype. This rearrangement joins TRBV5-1 to TRBJ1-1, with TRBD1 matching 7 bases. CDR3 length: 14 residues. Germline CDR1 SGHRS, CDR2 YFSETQ. Germline trimming cut 3 bases from V and 4 bases from J; bases unmatched to any gene: 6. DNA for the CDR3: TGCGCCAGCAGCTCAGGGGGGAAGGCCACTGAAGCTTTCTTT. It translates to CASSSGGKATEAFF. The whole variable domain, filled in from reference TRBV5-1 and TRBJ1-1, reads KAGVTQTPRYLIKTRGQQVTLSCSPISGHRSVSWYQQTPGQGLQFLFEYFSETQRNKGNFPGRFSGRQFSNSRSEMNVSTLELGDSALYLCASSSGGKATEAFFGQGTRLTVV.

This chain links TRBV12-3 or TRBV12-4 with TRBJ2-5; D assignment may be TRBD1 or TRBD2 (5 bases each). The CDR3 has 13 amino acids. V was shortened by 6 bases and J by 3 bases, with 11 bases between the two germline ends. DNA for the CDR3: TGTGCCAGCAGCAGAGGGGAAAAAGAGACCCAGTACTTC. Translation gives CASSRGEKETQYF.

The gene calls are TRBV5-1 and TRBJ1-5; TRBD1 might be the D (5 bases). Germline assignment: CDR1 SGHRS and CDR2 YFSETQ. V dropped 5 bases and J dropped 4 bases, with 10 bases sitting between them. The length of the CDR3 is 13 residues. CDR3 loop: CASSGDGNQPQHF. The CDR3 DNA reads TGCGCCAGCAGTGGGGACGGAAATCAGCCCCAGCATTTT.

The CDR3 loop is CASSEEGTDTQYF. In DNA form, the CDR3 reads TGTGCCAGCAGTGAAGAAGGCACAGATACGCAGTATTTT. The chain couples TRBV6-1 to TRBJ2-3, with D unclear. V lost 1 base and J 1 base, leaving 3 bases between the germline ends. Germline CDR1 reads MNHNS; CDR2 reads SASEGT. The CDR3 sequence is 13 residues long.

The chain links TRBV2 to TRBJ1-6, with D unclear. The germline V gene encodes CDR1 SNHLY and CDR2 FYNNEI. V lost 1 base to trimming and J lost 9 bases, with 7 bases between them. This CDR3 has 13 residues. The CDR3 sequence is CASSEGLISPLHF. CDR3 nucleotides: TGTGCCAGCAGTGAAGGTTTAATTTCACCCCTCCACTTT.

The V call is TRBV19, the J call TRBJ2-3; 10 nucleotides align to TRBD2. The length of the CDR3 is 14 residues. V shed 5 bases, J shed 6 bases, and the junction held 5 bases outside the gene matches. Germline lookup yields CDR1 LNHDA and CDR2 SQIVND (reference sequence). CDR3 nucleotide sequence: TGTGCCAGTAGTTTAAGCGGGGGGGCCGATACGCAGTATTTT. Encoded protein: CASSLSGGADTQYF.

This chain links TRBV6-5 with TRBJ2-7; 7 bases are a match to TRBD1. The length of the CDR3 is 16 residues. Germline trimming cut 0 bases from V and 4 bases from J; bases unmatched to any gene: 9. The germline V gene encodes CDR1 MNHEY and CDR2 SVGAGI. CDR3 DNA sequence: TGTGCCAGCAGTTACTCGAAGGGACAGAGGTCTTACGAGCAGTACTTC. Translation: CASSYSKGQRSYEQYF.

The table lists this clonotype with a few counts. The genes are TRBV25-1 and TRBJ2-5, with D unclear. This CDR3 has 11 amino acids. V shed 6 bases and J shed 5 bases, with 7 bases lying between them. The germline V gene encodes CDR1 MGHDK and CDR2 SYGVNS. In DNA form, the CDR3 reads TGTGCCAGCAGGGCAAGGGAGACCCAGTACTTC. Its translation is CASRARETQYF. Based on the CDR3 plus reference TRBV25-1 and TRBJ2-5, the full variable domain is EADIYQTPRYLVIGTGKKITLECSQTMGHDKMYWYQQDPGMELHLIHYSYGVNSTEKGDLSSESTVSRIRTEHFPLTLESARPSHTSQYLCASRARETQYFGPGTRLLVL.

V is TRBV19 and J is TRBJ2-7; the D gene is possibly TRBD1 (5 bases). This CDR3 spans 11 amino acids. The germline V gene encodes CDR1 LNHDA and CDR2 SQIVND (reference sequence). The V gene lost 4 bases and the J gene lost 4 bases, with 5 bases spanning the gap. CDR3 in DNA: TGTGCCAGTAGTACAGGGTACGAGCAGTACTTC. Protein sequence: CASSTGYEQYF.

CDR3 nucleotide sequence: TGTGCCTGCCACCCCCAGGGGGCGAAAGGCGGGGAGCTGTTTTTT. Amino acid sequence: CACHPQGAKGGELFF. This chain links TRBV12-3 or TRBV12-4 with TRBJ2-2; 8 positions match TRBD1. The CDR3 loop spans 15 amino acids. The V and J ends lost 11 bases and 7 bases, in that order; junction bases with no gene match: 15.

As for this clonotype: An end of the junction does not agree with germline; a read error may underlie this. The chain uses TRBV7-9 and TRBJ1-6; no definite D call. This CDR3 is 15 amino acids long. The germline CDR1 and CDR2 sequences are SEHNR and FQNEAQ (reference sequence). CDR3 sequence reads: CASSLDGISSSPLHF. The CDR3 coding sequence is TGCGCCAGCAGCCTGGACGGGATCTCAAGTTCACCCCTCCACTTT.

V and J are TRBV6-1 and TRBJ1-2, with 11 bases identical to TRBD1. CDR3 length: 15 residues. The trim removed 6 bases at V and 1 base at J, leaving 4 bases unmatched. Germline CDR1 reads MNHNS; CDR2 reads SASEGT. Here the CDR3 reads CASRRGTGGNYGYTF. CDR3 sequence (DNA): TGTGCCAGCAGACGCGGGACAGGGGGTAACTATGGCTACACCTTC.

The J gene is TRBJ1-2, the V gene TRBV10-3; D remains unclear. Germline V lookup: CDR1 ENHRY, CDR2 SYGVKD. V was cut by 0 bases and J by 4 bases, with 9 bases left in between. The CDR3 totals 14 residues. The CDR3 nucleotides read TGTGCCATCAGTGAGTCGATGGGCATCTATGGCTACACCTTC. Amino acids: CAISESMGIYGYTF.

The J gene is TRBJ1-6, the V gene TRBV5-1; D not certain. Germline values: CDR1 SGHRS, CDR2 YFSETQ. The CDR3 length is 16 residues. The germline V and J ends were trimmed by 4 bases and 0 bases, with 11 bases remaining between them. The CDR3 loop reads CASSRESSSYNSPLHF. The CDR3 nucleotides read TGCGCCAGCAGCAGAGAGAGTAGCTCCTATAATTCACCCCTCCACTTT.

In this sample, this clonotype turned up a few times. This rearrangement joins TRBV19 to TRBJ1-1; perhaps TRBD1 as D (5 bases). Germline CDR1 is LNHDA and CDR2 is SQIVND (reference sequence). The CDR3 is 14 amino acids. The ends were cut back, 3 bases at V and 5 bases at J, with 13 bases in the middle. The CDR3 loop reads CASSIESGKTEAFF. The CDR3 nucleotides read TGTGCCAGTAGTATTGAATCAGGGAAGACTGAAGCTTTCTTT.

This clonotype was observed a few times. This chain uses TRBV19 with TRBJ2-5, with D perhaps TRBD1 (5 bases). The CDR3 contains 13 residues. The germline V and J ends were trimmed by 4 bases and 2 bases, with 8 bases remaining between them. The germline CDR1 and CDR2 sequences are LNHDA and SQIVND (reference sequence). The CDR3 is CASSTRQQETQYF. CDR3 bases: TGTGCCAGTAGTACCAGACAGCAAGAGACCCAGTACTTC.

V usage is TRBV18 and J usage is TRBJ2-5; the match to TRBD2 covers 8 bases. The CDR3 sequence is 16 residues long. The germline gives CDR1 KGHSH, CDR2 LQKENI. V trimming: 3 bases; J trimming: 5 bases; junction bases outside the gene matches: 11. CDR3 in DNA: TGTGCCAGCTCACCGAGCGGGGGAAACTGGGGGGAGACCCAGTACTTC. As protein: CASSPSGGNWGETQYF.

This clonotype has only a few counts. The rearrangement uses TRBV12-3 or TRBV12-4 and TRBJ1-5; D is ambiguous. Trimming shortened V by 1 base and J by 9 bases, and 19 bases separated the two germline ends. CDR3 length: 16 amino acids. The chain's CDR3 is CASSLGPVARLGPQHF. The CDR3 nucleotides read TGTGCCAGCAGTTTAGGACCGGTGGCCCGGCTAGGGCCCCAGCATTTT.

This clonotype turned up a few times. The chain carries TRBV7-2 and TRBJ1-1, with a possible D match to TRBD1 (6 bases). The germline CDR1 and CDR2 sequences are SGHTA and FQGNSA. The CDR3 runs 17 residues. Trimming left V 6 bases short and J 5 bases short, with 25 bases between. CDR3 in DNA: TGTGCCAGCAGGGCCCCAACAGGGTGGGGCGCGGGTACTGAAGCTTTCTTT. This translates into CASRAPTGWGAGTEAFF.

This clonotype has a handful of counts. This sequence joins TRBV4-3 and TRBJ1-2; no reliable D call. The germline CDR1 and CDR2 sequences are LGHNA and YSLEER. Trimming stripped 8 bases from V and 4 bases from J, with 17 bases between. The CDR3 length is 14 residues. CDR3 DNA sequence: TGCGCCAGCGGTCCAGCGGAATGGAGCTATGGCTACACCTTC. This codes for CASGPAEWSYGYTF.

This clonotype has more than one count but fewer than ten. V and J are TRBV5-1 and TRBJ2-1; 11 nucleotides align to TRBD2. Trimming took 5 bases from V and 12 from J; bases not matched to a gene: 16. The germline V gene has CDR1 SGHRS and CDR2 YFSETQ. The CDR3 covers 16 residues. The CDR3 here is CASRHSSGGSPGWQFF. The CDR3, as DNA: TGCGCCAGCAGACATTCTAGCGGGGGGTCCCCCGGTTGGCAGTTCTTC. The complete variable domain, with remaining parts taken from reference TRBV5-1 and TRBJ2-1, reads KAGVTQTPRYLIKTRGQQVTLSCSPISGHRSVSWYQQTPGQGLQFLFEYFSETQRNKGNFPGRFSGRQFSNSRSEMNVSTLELGDSALYLCASRHSSGGSPGWQFFGPGTRLTVL.

The CDR3 DNA reads TGTGCCAGCAGCCCAAGGGCTCACTACGAGCAGTACTTC. It codes for CASSPRAHYEQYF. The chain links TRBV7-6 to TRBJ2-7; D unresolved. Germline CDR1 reads SGHVS; CDR2 reads FNYEAQ. Trimming shortened V by 5 bases and J by 3 bases, and 11 bases separated the two germline ends. The length of the CDR3 is 13 residues. The variable domain in full, with the rest retrieved from reference TRBV7-6 and TRBJ2-7, is GAGVSQSPRYKVTKRGQDVALRCDPISGHVSLYWYRQALGQGPEFLTYFNYEAQQDKSGLPNDRFSAERPEGSISTLTIQRTEQRDSAMYRCASSPRAHYEQYFGPGTRLTVT.

CDR3 in DNA: TGTGCCAGCAGCTCGCTCCCGACTAGCGCGGAGACCCAGTACTTC. It encodes CASSSLPTSAETQYF. The J gene is TRBJ2-5, the V gene TRBV5-4; 8 nucleotides match TRBD2. The CDR3 is 15 amino acids. V shed 3 bases and J 5 bases; nucleotides not matched to a gene: 9. From germline, CDR1 is SGHNT and CDR2 YYREEE (reference sequence).

CDR3 loop: CASSSKGNYGYTF. The CDR3 coding sequence is TGTGCCAGCAGCAGTAAGGGGAACTATGGCTACACCTTC. The gene calls are TRBV11-2 and TRBJ1-2, with a possible D match to TRBD1 (5 bases). The CDR3 is 13 residues long. V was clipped by 5 bases and J by 2 bases, with 9 bases between them. CDR1 and CDR2 (germline): SGHAT, FQNNGV.

This clonotype has just a few counts. The junction shows a germline mismatch at one end, possibly a read error. This chain uses TRBV2 with TRBJ1-2; TRBD1 matches at 7 bases. The CDR3 spans 12 residues. CDR1 is SNHLY and CDR2 is FYNNEI in the germline V gene. CDR3 in DNA: TGTGCCAGCAGTCCGGGACAGCGCTTCCCTGACTTC. Encoded protein: CASSPGQRFPDF.

The chain combines TRBV20-1 with TRBJ2-1, with TRBD1 matching over 7 bases. V lost 6 bases and J lost 0; bases outside the gene matches: 5. This CDR3 comprises 14 residues. Germline values: CDR1 DFQATT, CDR2 SNEGSKA (reference sequence). The DNA for the CDR3 is TGCAGTGCGAGACAGGGTGTCTCCTACAATGAGCAGTTCTTC. Translated, it gives CSARQGVSYNEQFF.

This clonotype was observed a handful of times. The V and J genes are TRBV23-1 and TRBJ1-6; a possible D gene is TRBD1 (6 bases). TRBV23-1 is reported as an ORF; its role is uncertain. The CDR3 spans 17 residues. The V end was cut by 3 bases, the J end by 11 bases, with 23 bases between. CDR3 amino acids: CASSHPGQRVGWAPLHF. The CDR3 region has the DNA TGCGCCAGCAGTCACCCGGGACAAAGGGTAGGTTGGGCACCCCTCCACTTT.

The chain carries TRBV24-1 and TRBJ1-1, with a possible D match to TRBD1 (6 bases). CDR3 length: 13 residues. Germline V gene lookup returns CDR1 KGHDR and CDR2 SFDVKD. Trimming left V 5 bases short and J 7 bases short, with 13 bases between. DNA for the CDR3: TGTGCCACCAGTGGGACAGAGGGTTTTGAAGCTTTCTTT. Its translation: CATSGTEGFEAFF.

This rearrangement joins TRBV6-5 to TRBJ2-7; no clear D. Germline CDR1 is MNHEY and CDR2 is SVGAGI. The CDR3 sequence is 17 residues long. Trimming took off 0 bases at V and 0 bases at J, with 15 bases between the two ends. The CDR3 reads CASSYSIDAGSSYEQYF. CDR3 coding DNA: TGTGCCAGCAGTTACTCGATTGATGCCGGAAGCTCCTACGAGCAGTACTTC.